One sample yielded the 29 T cell receptor beta chains listed below, sequenced in a study of shared clonotypes between healthy human individuals. The table came from immunoSEQ multiplex PCR; TCRdb's copy has only in-frame clones and leaves some out. The top ten clones hold about 0.94% of a sample with 950,000 to 1,200,000 clones, approximately 77% of them seen once. Sequencing was done on a sample of memory CD4+ T cells from PBMCs. Noted subset: CD45RA-negative fraction. The receptors were sampled from a man between 18 and 35 years old in good health. Some clones in this sample may be carry-over from other donors' samples.

V gene TRBV4-1 combines with J gene TRBJ1-5; D remains unclear. Germline loops: CDR1 MGHRA, CDR2 YSYEKL. V was shortened by 1 base and J by 4 bases, with 14 bases between the two germline ends. CDR3 length: 16 residues. The CDR3 protein is CASSQVGRAVNQPQHF. CDR3 DNA sequence: TGCGCCAGCAGCCAAGTAGGTAGGGCCGTTAATCAGCCCCAGCATTTT.

Concerning this clone: This likely traces to a read error, being one base from a far larger clone. This sequence joins TRBV30 and TRBJ2-1; the match to TRBD2 covers 11 bases. This CDR3 comprises 17 residues. The germline CDR1 and CDR2 sequences are GTSNPN and SVGIG (reference sequence). V was pared by 0 bases and J by 5 bases, with 9 bases of the junction left unmatched. The CDR3 here is CAWSVTPGGLADNEQFF. The CDR3 DNA reads as TGTGCCTGGAGTGTTACCCCGGGGGGACTAGCGGACAATGAGCAGTTCTTC.

This chain connects TRBV28 to TRBJ2-2; D may be TRBD1 or TRBD2 (5 bases each). The CDR3 runs to 16 residues. Germline CDR1 and CDR2: MDHEN and SYDVKM. V lost 10 bases and J 2 bases, leaving 20 bases between the germline ends. Here the CDR3 reads CATSIPGRVNTGELFF. CDR3 nucleotides: TGTGCCACTTCGATCCCGGGACGAGTAAACACCGGGGAGCTGTTTTTT.

This clone occurred once. The chain uses TRBV19 and TRBJ1-5; 9 bases match TRBD1. The CDR3 totals 15 residues. The trim removed 4 bases at V and 2 bases at J, leaving 3 bases unmatched. Germline loops: CDR1 LNHDA, CDR2 SQIVND (reference sequence). The chain's CDR3 is CASSNRGLGNQPQHF. For the CDR3, the DNA is TGTGCCAGTAGTAACAGGGGGCTTGGCAATCAGCCCCAGCATTTT.

The chain combines TRBV5-8 with TRBJ2-7; no definite D call. From germline, CDR1 is SGHTS and CDR2 YDEGEE. The CDR3 loop spans 12 amino acids. The V gene lost 6 bases and the J gene lost 3 bases, with 10 bases spanning the gap. CDR3 bases: TGTGCCAGCAACAGCATATTCTACGAGCAGTACTTC. Translated: CASNSIFYEQYF.

The chain couples TRBV18 to TRBJ2-2, with D possibly TRBD2 on 6 matching bases. CDR3 size: 16 residues. Trimming stripped 2 bases from V and 7 bases from J, with 17 bases between. Germline V gives CDR1 KGHSH, CDR2 LQKENI. The CDR3, as DNA: TGTGCCAGCTCACCATCACGCCCGGGGGTGAGCGGGGAGCTGTTTTTT. Protein product: CASSPSRPGVSGELFF. Using reference TRBV18 and TRBJ2-2 for the parts outside the CDR3, the full variable domain is NAGVMQNPRHLVRRRGQEARLRCSPMKGHSHVYWYRQLPEEGLKFMVYLQKENIIDESGMPKERFSAEFPKEGPSILRIQQVVRGDSAAYFCASSPSRPGVSGELFFGEGSRLTVL.

This rearrangement joins TRBV6-6 to TRBJ2-1, with TRBD1 as a possible D gene (6 bases). Germline CDR1 and CDR2: MNHNY and SVGAGI (reference sequence). The V end was cut by 8 bases, the J end by 5 bases, with 13 bases between. This CDR3 has 13 amino acids. The CDR3 nucleotides read TGTGCCAGCCAAAGGGGGTGGGACAATGAGCAGTTCTTC. It specifies CASQRGWDNEQFF.

V is TRBV5-4 and J is TRBJ1-4; no firm D call. V was cut by 4 bases and J by 0 bases, with 7 bases left in between. CDR1 is SGHNT, CDR2 YYREEE, per germline (reference sequence). This CDR3 is built from 14 residues. CDR3 protein: CASSPFATNEKLFF. In DNA, the CDR3 is TGTGCCAGCAGCCCCTTTGCAACTAATGAAAAACTGTTTTTT.

This clone was recorded once. This sequence joins TRBV19 and TRBJ2-6, with 9 bases fitting TRBD1. Per the germline V gene, CDR1 is LNHDA and CDR2 is SQIVND (reference sequence). The J segment lost 4 bases and the V segment lost 5 bases, leaving 6 bases of the junction unmatched. The length of the CDR3 is 16 residues. CDR3 DNA: TGTGCCAGTAGTTCTACAGGGGGCTCCGGGGCCAACGTCCTGACTTTC. It encodes CASSSTGGSGANVLTF.

This rearrangement joins TRBV18 to TRBJ1-5; the D gene is possibly TRBD1 (6 bases). V lost 2 bases, J lost 7 bases, and 12 bases lay in between. Germline V gives CDR1 KGHSH, CDR2 LQKENI. The CDR3 contains 14 residues. In nucleotides, the CDR3 is TGTGCCAGCTCACCATTCGGGGGCGGGCAGCCCCAGCATTTT. Protein product: CASSPFGGGQPQHF.

The J gene is TRBJ1-1, the V gene TRBV10-2, with 8 bases fitting TRBD1. V gave up 3 bases and J gave up 0 bases; unmatched junction bases: 12. CDR3 size: 18 residues. The germline gives CDR1 WSHSY, CDR2 SAAADI. DNA for the CDR3: TGCGCCAGCAGTGATCCAGGGGGCGCCGGAGTAATGAACACTGAAGCTTTCTTT. As protein: CASSDPGGAGVMNTEAFF.

The chain is built from TRBV28 and TRBJ2-1; 8 nucleotides match TRBD2. From germline, CDR1 is MDHEN and CDR2 SYDVKM. CDR3 size: 15 residues. Losses at the gene ends were 7 bases for V and 8 bases for J; bases not matched to a gene: 13. CDR3 nucleotide sequence: TGTGCCAGCATCTCGGGGGGGCCCTCGCGGTATGAGCAGTTCTTC. This codes for CASISGGPSRYEQFF.

The chain is built from TRBV18 and TRBJ2-1; possibly TRBD2 for D (6 bases). The germline V gene encodes CDR1 KGHSH and CDR2 LQKENI. The CDR3 spans 12 residues. V dropped 5 bases and J dropped 10 bases, with 12 bases sitting between them. Here the CDR3 DNA reads TGTGCCAGCTCAACTCGGGACTCCGAGCAGTTCTTC. It yields the protein CASSTRDSEQFF.

This chain uses TRBV2 with TRBJ2-1; either TRBD1 or TRBD2 may supply D (5 bases each). Germline CDR1 and CDR2: SNHLY and FYNNEI. There are 14 residues in the CDR3. Trimming removed 2 bases at V and 6 bases at J, with 11 bases between. CDR3: CASSEQGAGNEQFF. CDR3 sequence (DNA): TGTGCCAGCAGTGAACAGGGCGCGGGCAATGAGCAGTTCTTC.

The gene calls are TRBV30 and TRBJ2-7; D is perhaps TRBD1 (6 bases). The V end lost 1 base, the J end lost 8 bases, and 9 bases lay between the germline ends. The germline V gene encodes CDR1 GTSNPN and CDR2 SVGIG (reference sequence). This CDR3 has 11 amino acids. CDR3 loop: CAWSEQGQQYF. The DNA of the CDR3 is TGTGCCTGGAGTGAACAGGGTCAGCAGTACTTC.

The CDR3 nucleotides are TGTGCCAGCAGCTTCCGGGACGGACGCACTGAAGCTTTCTTT. Translated: CASSFRDGRTEAFF. This chain joins TRBV7-8 and TRBJ1-1, with a possible D match to TRBD1 (5 bases). CDR3 size: 14 residues. Looked up from germline, CDR1 is SGHVS and CDR2 is FQNEAQ. Trimming stripped 3 bases from V and 4 bases from J, with 12 bases between.

The V and J genes are TRBV9 and TRBJ1-5; D possibly corresponds to TRBD1 (5 bases). Trimming removed 0 bases at V and 11 bases at J, with 12 bases between. Germline V lookup: CDR1 SGDLS, CDR2 YYNGEE. The length of the CDR3 is 13 residues. As DNA, the CDR3 is TGTGCCAGCAGCGTAGAGGGGACTTCGGCCCAGCATTTT. Translation: CASSVEGTSAQHF.

This chain joins TRBV7-9 and TRBJ1-3; tentatively, D is TRBD1 (6 bases). V was shortened by 3 bases and J by 2 bases, with 14 bases between the two germline ends. The CDR3 loop spans 16 amino acids. The germline V gene encodes CDR1 SEHNR and CDR2 FQNEAQ (reference sequence). The CDR3 nucleotides read TGTGCCAGCAGCTTTAGCACGGGGGCCCCTGGAAACACCATATATTTT. This sequence encodes CASSFSTGAPGNTIYF.

This clone was counted once. The genes are TRBV7-8 and TRBJ2-7, with 9 nucleotides matching TRBD2. The CDR3 runs 15 residues. J gave up 2 bases and V 6 bases, and 8 bases lay outside the gene matches. Germline-derived CDR1 and CDR2 are SGHVS and FQNEAQ. As DNA, the CDR3 is TGTGCCAGCAGTGCTTGGCTAGCGGGAACCTACGAGCAGTACTTC. Translation gives CASSAWLAGTYEQYF.

Written as DNA, the CDR3 is TGTGCCAGCAGCCAACCCCGACCTGGGGCCAACGTCCTGACTTTC. This encodes CASSQPRPGANVLTF. The rearrangement joins TRBV14 to TRBJ2-6; D remains unclear. Trimming took off 2 bases at V and 2 bases at J, with 7 bases between the two ends. Germline values: CDR1 SGHDN, CDR2 FVKESK. The CDR3 has 15 residues.

The chain uses TRBV11-2 and TRBJ2-1, with D possibly being TRBD2 (7 bases). CDR3 length: 13 residues. The V end lost 5 bases, the J end lost 8 bases, and 13 bases lay between the germline ends. Germline V CDR1 and CDR2: SGHAT, FQNNGV. In DNA form, the CDR3 reads TGTGCCAGCAGCGTACTAGGGGGGGATGAGCAGTTCTTC. It yields the protein CASSVLGGDEQFF.

The chain combines TRBV19 with TRBJ2-1; D remains ambiguous. CDR3 length: 11 amino acids. Trimming took off 5 bases at V and 7 bases at J, with 6 bases between the two ends. Germline loops: CDR1 LNHDA, CDR2 SQIVND (reference sequence). CDR3 DNA sequence: TGTGCCAGTAGTTACGGGAATGAGCAGTTCTTC. This gives the protein CASSYGNEQFF.

The rearrangement joins TRBV27 to TRBJ2-1; 9 nucleotides match TRBD2. After removal of 4 bases from V and 7 bases from J, the junction contained 11 bases not matched to a gene. This CDR3 contains 16 residues. The germline gives CDR1 MNHEY, CDR2 SMNVEV (reference sequence). The CDR3 bases are TGTGCCAGCAGTTATAACGGCGGGAGGGGGTGGAATGAGCAGTTCTTC. Translated, it gives CASSYNGGRGWNEQFF.

This clone was seen only a few times. The J gene is TRBJ1-1, the V gene TRBV7-9; possible D gene TRBD1, 5 bases. Looked up from germline, CDR1 is SEHNR and CDR2 is FQNEAQ (reference sequence). There are 14 residues in the CDR3. Trimming removed 3 bases from V and 0 bases from J, with 8 bases in between. The CDR3 coding sequence is TGTGCCAGCAGCTTGAGACAGTTGAACACTGAAGCTTTCTTT. Amino acids: CASSLRQLNTEAFF.

This sequence joins TRBV5-1 and TRBJ1-4, with a tentative D call TRBD1 (6 bases). V was trimmed by 2 bases and J by 2 bases, leaving 13 bases between them. Germline V CDR1 and CDR2: SGHRS, YFSETQ. CDR3 size: 16 residues. The CDR3 sequence: CASSFLTGSTNEKLFF. Here the CDR3 DNA reads TGCGCCAGCAGCTTCTTAACAGGGTCGACTAATGAAAAACTGTTTTTT. The whole variable domain, remainder taken from reference TRBV5-1 and TRBJ1-4, is KAGVTQTPRYLIKTRGQQVTLSCSPISGHRSVSWYQQTPGQGLQFLFEYFSETQRNKGNFPGRFSGRQFSNSRSEMNVSTLELGDSALYLCASSFLTGSTNEKLFFGSGTQLSVL.

As DNA, the CDR3 is TGTGCCAGTAGTATAGGGCCCCAGGGGGCAGATGGAAACACCATATATTTT. Amino acids: CASSIGPQGADGNTIYF. The chain joins TRBV19 to TRBJ1-3; 8 positions agree with TRBD1. With 1 base clipped from V and 3 bases from J, the junction kept 8 bases outside the gene matches. The CDR3 contains 17 residues. The V gene's germline CDR1 is LNHDA and CDR2 SQIVND (reference sequence).

This chain connects TRBV5-4 to TRBJ2-5; no definite D call. Germline CDR1 is SGHNT and CDR2 is YYREEE (reference sequence). This CDR3 spans 18 amino acids. Trimming stripped 3 bases from V and 5 bases from J, with 26 bases between. CDR3 sequence: CASSSPLTRRAGEETQYF. CDR3 DNA sequence: TGTGCCAGCAGCTCCCCCCTCACCCGTAGGGCTGGCGAGGAGACCCAGTACTTC.

Comment on this clone: The CDR3 end shows no conserved phenylalanine or tryptophan, and so a read error is likely. This chain links TRBV30 with TRBJ2-2; 11 positions match TRBD1. The germline V gene has CDR1 GTSNPN and CDR2 SVGIG (reference sequence). The junction had 3 bases not matched to a gene; V was cut back by 3 bases and J by 3 bases. The CDR3 totals 15 residues. The CDR3 DNA reads as TGTGCCTGGAGGGACAGGGGGCGCGACACCGGGGAGCTGTTTTCT. Translating gives CAWRDRGRDTGELFS.

CDR3 amino acids: CASSLYTGSDGYTF. The CDR3 nucleotides read TGCGCCAGCAGCTTATATACAGGTTCCGATGGCTACACCTTC. The chain combines TRBV5-1 with TRBJ1-2; D may be TRBD1 (5 bases). The length of the CDR3 is 14 residues. Trimming took off 2 bases at V and 6 bases at J, with 14 bases between the two ends. Germline values: CDR1 SGHRS, CDR2 YFSETQ.